The table lists the clone carrying this T cell receptor beta chain with a few counts. An end of the junction does not agree with germline; a read error may underlie this. How the authors handled the data: How many nucleated cells were present was estimated from reference gene primer amplification. Only in-frame clones appear in the TCRdb table, and some are missing; sequencing was by immunoSEQ multiplex PCR. Clonal size and the V and J genes are those of that table, whereas D and trimming came from the DNA. The data hold 20,000 to 25,000 clones, with less than 75% observed a single time. The CDR3 extends over 16 amino acids. Germline lookup yields CDR1 MDHEN and CDR2 SYDVKM. The source of the sample is a study of blood T cell repertoires in COVID-19. Study as a whole: Acute-phase and convalescent COVID-19 samples originated in the United States, Italy and Spain. T cells, B-cell-depleted T cells, or PBMCs supplied cDNA or gDNA.

Specimen: peripheral blood. The gene calls are TRBV28 and TRBJ2-2; TRBD1 matches 7 bases. The source is a human donor in a cohort sampled during active or convalescent COVID-19. The CDR3, as DNA: TGTGCCAGCAGTTTACGGAAGGGACAGAATACCGTGGAGCTGTTTTTT. Its protein product is CASSLRKGQNTVELFF.